These 28 T cell receptor beta chains came from one sample sequenced in a study of metastatic and nonmetastatic thyroid tumors. No patient had received any treatment before thyroid surgery. Through MiXCR, TCRdb re-clonotyped the PCR reads. The sample has tens of thousands of clones, 14% to 15% seen once; the top ten hold 3.6%. Sequences were obtained from blood. These receptors came from a female donor with papillary thyroid cancer or a benign thyroid nodule (not recorded which). Some clones in this sample may be carry-over from other donors' samples.

This clone has ten or more counts. This chain joins TRBV5-1 and TRBJ2-7; 9 bases are shared with TRBD1. This CDR3 region has 15 residues. Germline CDR1 SGHRS, CDR2 YFSETQ. V shed 0 bases and J 5 bases; nucleotides not matched to a gene: 6. The DNA for the CDR3 is TGCGCCAGCAGCTTGGTACAGGGGGCGGGTAACGAGCAGTACTTC. Translating it yields CASSLVQGAGNEQYF. Full variable domain (outside the CDR3, taken from reference TRBV5-1 and TRBJ2-7): KAGVTQTPRYLIKTRGQQVTLSCSPISGHRSVSWYQQTPGQGLQFLFEYFSETQRNKGNFPGRFSGRQFSNSRSEMNVSTLELGDSALYLCASSLVQGAGNEQYFGPGTRLTVT.

This clone came up many times. This chain connects TRBV5-1 to TRBJ2-3; no clear D gene. This CDR3 has 15 residues. Per the germline V gene, CDR1 is SGHRS and CDR2 is YFSETQ. V gave up 4 bases and J gave up 1 base, with 13 bases separating them. The CDR3 nucleotides are TGCGCCAGCAGCGTACGTATTCCGGGCACAGATACGCAGTATTTT. It codes for CASSVRIPGTDTQYF.

This clone was counted a few times. One base away lies a much larger clone, so this may be a sequencing read error. V gene TRBV7-3 combines with J gene TRBJ2-5, with TRBD2 identical over 9 bases. CDR1 and CDR2 from the germline V gene are SGHTA and FQGTGA. V lost 11 bases, J lost 1 base, and 5 bases stayed unmatched. The CDR3 is 13 amino acids. The CDR3 loop is CAAGGDLQETQYF. The CDR3 nucleotides are TGTGCCGCGGGGGGGGACCTCCAAGAGACCCAGTACTTC.

This clone was recorded at least ten times. The chain employs TRBV28 and TRBJ2-6; D unclear. Germline V gives CDR1 MDHEN, CDR2 SYDVKM. This CDR3 has 12 amino acids. V lost 6 bases and J 2 bases, leaving 2 bases between the germline ends. CDR3 loop: CASRAGANVLTF. CDR3 in DNA: TGTGCCAGCAGGGCTGGGGCCAACGTCCTGACTTTC.

This clone showed up many times. The chain combines TRBV7-3 with TRBJ2-3; 9 nucleotides line up with TRBD2. J was trimmed by 4 bases and V by 4 bases; bases with no gene match: 3. The CDR3 has 14 residues. In germline, CDR1 is SGHTA, CDR2 FQGTGA. Here the CDR3 reads CASSSRGGADTQYF. The CDR3 DNA is TGTGCCAGCAGCTCCCGCGGGGGGGCAGATACGCAGTATTTT. The variable domain in full, completed from reference TRBV7-3 and TRBJ2-3, reads GAGVSQTPSNKVTEKGKYVELRCDPISGHTALYWYRQSLGQGPEFLIYFQGTGAADDSGLPNDRFFAVRPEGSVSTLKIQRTERGDSAVYLCASSSRGGADTQYFGPGTRLTVL.

V usage is TRBV3-1 and J usage is TRBJ2-3; no firm D call. The CDR3 length is 15 residues. The germline V gene encodes CDR1 LGHDT and CDR2 YNNKEL (reference sequence). Trimming took off 1 base at V and 2 bases at J, with 10 bases between the two ends. The CDR3 sequence is CASSQVLELTDTQYF. The CDR3 coding sequence is TGTGCCAGCAGCCAAGTACTGGAGCTCACAGATACGCAGTATTTT.

Worth noting for this clone: A much larger clonotype is one base distant, so this may be a read error. The V gene is TRBV4-1, the J gene TRBJ1-6, with no clear D. Germline assignment: CDR1 MGHRA and CDR2 YSYEKL. This CDR3 is 14 amino acids long. For the CDR3, the DNA is TGCGCCAGCAGCCTCGGAGCGCCCCGTTCAACCCTCCACTTT. This codes for CASSLGAPRSTLHF.

As to this clone: Other DNA sequences from this sample encode an identical CDR3 as well. The chain joins TRBV19 to TRBJ1-1; TRBD1 matches at 8 bases. The length of the CDR3 is 14 residues. Germline loops: CDR1 LNHDA, CDR2 SQIVND (reference sequence). The trim removed 11 bases at V and 5 bases at J, leaving 13 bases unmatched. The chain's CDR3 is CAARNRGGNTEAFF. The CDR3 bases are TGTGCCGCAAGAAACAGGGGGGGGAATACTGAAGCTTTCTTT.

The sample holds many counts of this clone. J is TRBJ2-3 and V is TRBV3-1; TRBD2 agrees at 8 bases. Trimming cost V 0 bases and J 5 bases; bases outside gene matches: 13. Germline lookup yields CDR1 LGHDT and CDR2 YNNKEL (reference sequence). This CDR3 is built from 18 residues. The CDR3 coding sequence is TGTGCCAGCAGCCAAGAGTCCGGGGGGGGGTTACCGTTAGATACGCAGTATTTT. It translates to CASSQESGGGLPLDTQYF.

This sequence joins TRBV12-3 or TRBV12-4 and TRBJ2-7; TRBD1 might be the D (5 bases). V was clipped by 7 bases and J by 2 bases, with 18 bases between them. This CDR3 is built from 15 residues. Here the CDR3 DNA reads TGTGCCAGCACCCCGGCGGCAAGGACACCCTACGAGCAGTACTTC. It specifies CASTPAARTPYEQYF.

This clone was counted ten times or more. The chain couples TRBV2 to TRBJ2-7; 7 nucleotides agree with TRBD2. This CDR3 comprises 14 residues. Trimming took 5 bases from V and 4 from J; bases not matched to a gene: 8. Germline V gives CDR1 SNHLY, CDR2 FYNNEI. CDR3 amino acids: CASSTSASGYEQYF. CDR3 DNA: TGTGCCAGCAGTACCTCGGCTAGCGGATACGAGCAGTACTTC.

Many counts were recorded for this clone. The chain recombines TRBV11-2 with TRBJ2-1; the match to TRBD1 covers 8 bases. CDR3 length: 15 residues. The V and J ends lost 5 bases and 2 bases, in that order; junction bases with no gene match: 5. Germline loops: CDR1 SGHAT, CDR2 FQNNGV. The CDR3 reads CASSPRTGTYNEQFF. The CDR3 DNA follows: TGTGCCAGCAGCCCGAGGACAGGGACCTACAATGAGCAGTTCTTC.

This clone occurred many times. One end of the junction fails to match germline, which may point to a read error. J is TRBJ2-5 and V is TRBV7-7; a weak D match, TRBD1 (5 bases). CDR1 and CDR2 (germline): SSHAT, FNYEAQ (reference sequence). This CDR3 has 13 amino acids. The CDR3 sequence is CASSYSREETQYF. In DNA, the CDR3 is TGTGCTAGCAGCTACTCCAGGGAAGAGACCCAGTACTTC.

This clone was observed at least ten times. The V gene is TRBV6-1, the J gene TRBJ1-1, with D unclear. The CDR3 sequence is 13 residues long. V lost 7 bases and J 1 base, leaving 10 bases between the germline ends. Germline assignment: CDR1 MNHNS and CDR2 SASEGT. The CDR3 DNA reads TGTGCCAGCACCCTACAGAGGAACACTGAAGCTTTCTTT. Its translation is CASTLQRNTEAFF.

This clone was detected a few times. A clone one base away is much larger, so this may be a read error. The chain uses TRBV5-5 and TRBJ1-6; the match to TRBD1 covers 8 bases. This CDR3 contains 12 residues. J lost 15 bases, V lost 2 bases, and 4 bases had no gene match. The germline gives CDR1 SGHKS, CDR2 YYEKEE (reference sequence). The CDR3 region is CASSFRDRCLHF. As DNA, the CDR3 is TGTGCCAGCAGCTTCCGGGACAGGTGCCTCCACTTT.

On this clone: Its ends do not fully match the called genes, so a read error is possible. The V call is TRBV7-8, the J call TRBJ2-5; tentatively, D is TRBD2 (6 bases). From germline, CDR1 is SGHVS and CDR2 FQNEAQ. The CDR3 has 17 amino acids. The CDR3 DNA reads TGTGCCAGCAGCTTAGCCGGTTTCGGCATGCCCCGGGAGACCCATTACTTC. Its protein is CASSLAGFGMPRETHYF.

This clone was counted ten times or more. This sample includes further DNA sequences coding for the same CDR3. The chain uses TRBV2 and TRBJ2-2, with D unclear. Germline V CDR1 and CDR2: SNHLY, FYNNEI. The CDR3 has 14 amino acids. Trimming left V 4 bases short and J 8 bases short, with 14 bases between. As DNA, the CDR3 is TGTGCCAGCAGTGTCAGTGGGCGCGGAGGGGAGCTGTTTTTT. Translated: CASSVSGRGGELFF.

This clone has just a few counts. The chain employs TRBV5-6 and TRBJ1-1; D not resolved. The ends were cut back, 0 bases at V and 8 bases at J, with 8 bases in the middle. This CDR3 has 12 residues. Germline assignment: CDR1 SGHDT and CDR2 YYEEEE. DNA for the CDR3: TGTGCCAGCAGCTTGGCCGGTAGGGAAGCTTTCTTT. Residues: CASSLAGREAFF.

The table lists this clone with many counts. The identical CDR3 is also encoded by other nucleotide sequences in the sample. The chain joins TRBV9 to TRBJ1-1; weak D call: TRBD1 (5 bases). Germline V gene data show CDR1 as SGDLS and CDR2 as YYNGEE. The CDR3 length is 15 residues. V gave up 0 bases and J gave up 0 bases, with 9 bases separating them. CDR3: CASSVEKGLNTEAFF. For the CDR3, the DNA is TGTGCCAGCAGCGTAGAGAAGGGGCTGAACACTGAAGCTTTCTTT.

This clone was recorded at least ten times. Distinct nucleotide sequences in the sample also encode this CDR3. This chain joins TRBV3-1 and TRBJ2-5; D is unresolved. Trimming removed 4 bases at V and 5 bases at J, with 5 bases between. The length of the CDR3 is 11 residues. Germline-derived CDR1 and CDR2 are LGHDT and YNNKEL (reference sequence). The CDR3 reads CASSPGETQYF. The CDR3 DNA reads TGTGCCAGCAGCCCAGGCGAGACCCAGTACTTC.

This clone was seen repeatedly, ten times or more. Other DNA sequences in the sample encode the same CDR3. This chain links TRBV6-1 with TRBJ2-7; tentative D call: TRBD2 (6 bases). The CDR3 totals 11 residues. CDR1 is MNHNS, CDR2 SASEGT, per germline. Between the trimmed V and J ends, which lost 6 bases and 7 bases, there was a span of 10 bases. CDR3 protein: CASSGGREQYF. CDR3 bases: TGTGCCAGCAGCGGGGGTCGGGAGCAGTACTTC.

The V and J genes are TRBV3-1 and TRBJ2-1; D may be TRBD1 or TRBD2 (5 bases each). CDR1 is LGHDT, CDR2 YNNKEL, per germline (reference sequence). V was cut by 3 bases and J by 4 bases, with 13 bases left in between. The length of the CDR3 is 15 residues. As DNA, the CDR3 is TGTGCCAGCAGCCAGGGACCCTGGGGGTACAATGAGCAGTTCTTC. As protein: CASSQGPWGYNEQFF.

This clone has ten or more counts. V is TRBV7-3 and J is TRBJ2-3; possibly TRBD2 for D (5 bases). V lost 2 bases and J lost 6, with 12 bases in between. In germline, CDR1 is SGHTA, CDR2 FQGTGA. There are 14 residues in the CDR3. The CDR3 region has the DNA TGTGCCAGCAGCTTATTAGGGCAGCGGGATACGCAGTATTTT. Translating gives CASSLLGQRDTQYF.

A few counts support this clone. A much larger clone lies one base from this, so it may be a read error. Distinct nucleotide sequences in the sample also encode this CDR3. The gene calls are TRBV11-1 and TRBJ1-1; D is possibly TRBD1 (5 bases). Trimming stripped 2 bases from V and 5 bases from J, with 21 bases between. Germline V gene sequence: CDR1 SGHAT, CDR2 FQDESV (reference sequence). The CDR3 loop spans 17 amino acids. The CDR3 bases are TGTGCCAGCAGCTTACAGGGACTCGCAGGGTTCGGGACTGAAGCTTTCTTT. This translates into CASSLQGLAGFGTEAFF.

This clone was recorded many times. Other DNA sequences in the sample encode the same CDR3. V gene TRBV6-2 or TRBV6-3 combines with J gene TRBJ2-1; a possible D gene is TRBD1 (6 bases). The V gene's germline CDR1 is MNHEY and CDR2 SVGEGT. Trimming removed 4 bases at V and 5 bases at J, with 12 bases between. The CDR3 runs 14 residues. CDR3 amino acids: CASSWGQENNEQFF. In DNA, the CDR3 is TGTGCCAGCAGTTGGGGGCAAGAAAACAATGAGCAGTTCTTC.

This clone was recorded at least ten times. For the CDR3, the DNA is TGTGCCAGCCAGGGGGCGGCGAGCAATCAGCCCCAGCATTTT. It specifies CASQGAASNQPQHF. The chain couples TRBV6-2 or TRBV6-3 to TRBJ1-5, with 8 positions matching TRBD1. Germline CDR1 reads MNHEY; CDR2 reads SVGEGT. With 8 bases clipped from V and 1 base from J, the junction kept 4 bases outside the gene matches. The CDR3 has 14 amino acids.

This clone was picked up many times. This sequence joins TRBV4-2 and TRBJ1-2; 7 nucleotides agree with TRBD1. CDR1 is LGHNA, CDR2 YNFKEQ, per germline. This CDR3 is 15 amino acids long. Trimming took 3 bases from V and 4 from J; bases not matched to a gene: 8. CDR3 nucleotides: TGTGCCAGCAGCCATGATATCGAGGGGGCCTATGGCTACACCTTC. The encoded protein is CASSHDIEGAYGYTF.

This clone was recorded many times. The chain has TRBV7-9 and TRBJ2-1; D may be TRBD1 or TRBD2 (5 bases each). CDR1 is SEHNR, CDR2 FQNEAQ, per germline (reference sequence). Trimming took off 5 bases at V and 6 bases at J, with 17 bases between the two ends. The CDR3 loop spans 15 amino acids. For the CDR3, the DNA is TGTGCCAGCAGCCCTCCGGGACCAAAGGTCAATGAGCAGTTCTTC. Its protein product is CASSPPGPKVNEQFF.